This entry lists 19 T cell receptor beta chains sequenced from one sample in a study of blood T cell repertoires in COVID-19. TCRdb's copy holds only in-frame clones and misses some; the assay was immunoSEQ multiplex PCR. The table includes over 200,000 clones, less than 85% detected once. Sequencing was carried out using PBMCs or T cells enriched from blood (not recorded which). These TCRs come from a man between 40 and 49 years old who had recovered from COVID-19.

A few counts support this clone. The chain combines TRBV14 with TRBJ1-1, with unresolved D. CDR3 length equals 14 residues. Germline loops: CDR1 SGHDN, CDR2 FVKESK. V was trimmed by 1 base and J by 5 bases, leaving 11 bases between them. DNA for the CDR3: TGTGCCAGCAGCCAAGTAACCAGGAGGACTGAAGCTTTCTTT. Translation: CASSQVTRRTEAFF.

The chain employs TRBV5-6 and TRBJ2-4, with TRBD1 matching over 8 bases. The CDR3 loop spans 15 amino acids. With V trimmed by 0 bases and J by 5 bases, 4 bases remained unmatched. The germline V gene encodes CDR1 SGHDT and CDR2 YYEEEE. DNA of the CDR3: TGTGCCAGCAGCTTGGTGGACAGGGAGGAAAACATTCAGTACTTC. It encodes CASSLVDREENIQYF.

The CDR3 bases are TGTGCCAGCAGCTTGGAACCTAGCGGGAATAACGAGCAGTACTTC. Translation: CASSLEPSGNNEQYF. The gene calls are TRBV5-4 and TRBJ2-7, with 9 bases lining up with TRBD2. CDR1 is SGHNT, CDR2 YYREEE, per germline (reference sequence). This CDR3 is 15 amino acids long. Trimming removed 0 bases from V and 5 bases from J; junction bases left unmatched: 6. Together with reference TRBV5-4 and TRBJ2-7, the CDR3 gives the full variable domain: ETGVTQSPTHLIKTRGQQVTLRCSSQSGHNTVSWYQQALGQGPQFIFQYYREEENGRGNFPPRFSGLQFPNYSSELNVNALELDDSALYLCASSLEPSGNNEQYFGPGTRLTVT.

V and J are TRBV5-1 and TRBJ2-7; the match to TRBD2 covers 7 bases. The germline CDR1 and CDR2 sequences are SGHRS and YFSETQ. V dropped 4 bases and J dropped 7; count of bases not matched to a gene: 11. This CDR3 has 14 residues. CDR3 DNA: TGCGCCAGCAGCCAGACTAGCCCGTTGAGGGAGCAGTACTTC. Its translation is CASSQTSPLREQYF.

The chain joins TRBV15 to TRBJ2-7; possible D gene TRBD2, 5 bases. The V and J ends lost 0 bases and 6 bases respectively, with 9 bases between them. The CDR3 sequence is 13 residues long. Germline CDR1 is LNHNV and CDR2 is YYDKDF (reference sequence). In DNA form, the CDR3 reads TGTGCCACCAGCAGAGATCGGGGTGGCGAGCAGTACTTC. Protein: CATSRDRGGEQYF.

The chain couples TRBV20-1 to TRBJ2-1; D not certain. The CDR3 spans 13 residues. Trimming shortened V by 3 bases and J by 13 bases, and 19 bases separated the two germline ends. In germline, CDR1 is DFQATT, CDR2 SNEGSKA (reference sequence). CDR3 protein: CSASSASGDRQFF. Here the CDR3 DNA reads TGCAGTGCTAGTTCCGCTTCCGGAGACCGTCAGTTCTTC.

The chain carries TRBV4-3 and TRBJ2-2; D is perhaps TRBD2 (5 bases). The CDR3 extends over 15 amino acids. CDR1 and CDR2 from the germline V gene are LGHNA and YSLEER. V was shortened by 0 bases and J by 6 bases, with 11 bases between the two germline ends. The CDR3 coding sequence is TGCGCCAGCAGCCAAGAGGGAGTAGTTGCCGGGGAGCTGTTTTTT. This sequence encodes CASSQEGVVAGELFF.

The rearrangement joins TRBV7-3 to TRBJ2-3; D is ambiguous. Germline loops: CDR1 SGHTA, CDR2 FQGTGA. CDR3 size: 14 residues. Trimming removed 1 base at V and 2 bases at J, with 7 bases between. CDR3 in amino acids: CASSLSSPTDTQYF. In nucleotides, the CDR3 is TGTGCCAGCAGCTTAAGTAGTCCCACAGATACGCAGTATTTT.

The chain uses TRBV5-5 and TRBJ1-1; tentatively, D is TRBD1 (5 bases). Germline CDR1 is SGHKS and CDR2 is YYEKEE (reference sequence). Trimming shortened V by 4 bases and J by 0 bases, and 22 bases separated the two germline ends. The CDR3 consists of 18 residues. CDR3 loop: CASSIGRGSWDLNTEAFF. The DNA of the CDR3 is TGTGCCAGCAGCATTGGACGGGGGTCGTGGGATTTGAACACTGAAGCTTTCTTT.

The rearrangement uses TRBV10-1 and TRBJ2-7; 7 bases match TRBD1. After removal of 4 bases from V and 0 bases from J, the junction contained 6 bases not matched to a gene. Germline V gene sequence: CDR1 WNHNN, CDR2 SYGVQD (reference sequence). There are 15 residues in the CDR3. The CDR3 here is CASSVETGCSYEQYF. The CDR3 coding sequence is TGCGCCAGCAGTGTGGAGACAGGGTGCTCCTACGAGCAGTACTTC.

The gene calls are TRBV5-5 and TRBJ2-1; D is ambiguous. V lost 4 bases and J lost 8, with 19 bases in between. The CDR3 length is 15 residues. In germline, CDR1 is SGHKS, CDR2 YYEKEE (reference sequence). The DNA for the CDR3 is TGTGCCAGCAGCCCTTCGCCGCACTCCGACTATGAGCAGTTCTTC. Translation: CASSPSPHSDYEQFF.

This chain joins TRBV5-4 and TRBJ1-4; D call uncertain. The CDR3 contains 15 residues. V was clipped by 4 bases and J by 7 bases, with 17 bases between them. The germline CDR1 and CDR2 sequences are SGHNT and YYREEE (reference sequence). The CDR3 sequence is CASSQETGRVEKLFF. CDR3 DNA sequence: TGTGCCAGCAGCCAAGAAACTGGGCGGGTTGAAAAACTGTTTTTT. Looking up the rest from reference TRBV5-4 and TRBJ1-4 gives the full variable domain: ETGVTQSPTHLIKTRGQQVTLRCSSQSGHNTVSWYQQALGQGPQFIFQYYREEENGRGNFPPRFSGLQFPNYSSELNVNALELDDSALYLCASSQETGRVEKLFFGSGTQLSVL.

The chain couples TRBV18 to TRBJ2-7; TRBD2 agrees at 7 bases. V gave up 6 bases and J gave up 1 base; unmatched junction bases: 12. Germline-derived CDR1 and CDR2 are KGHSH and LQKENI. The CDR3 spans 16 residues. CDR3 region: CASSALADLLSYEQYF. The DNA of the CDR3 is TGTGCCAGCTCGGCCCTAGCGGACTTACTTTCCTACGAGCAGTACTTC.

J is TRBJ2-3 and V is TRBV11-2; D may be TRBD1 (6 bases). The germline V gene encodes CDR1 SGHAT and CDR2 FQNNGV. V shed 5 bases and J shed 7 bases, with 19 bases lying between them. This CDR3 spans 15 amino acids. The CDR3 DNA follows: TGTGCCAGCAGCCCCCGCGCCCTCGACAGGTATACGCAGTATTTT. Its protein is CASSPRALDRYTQYF.

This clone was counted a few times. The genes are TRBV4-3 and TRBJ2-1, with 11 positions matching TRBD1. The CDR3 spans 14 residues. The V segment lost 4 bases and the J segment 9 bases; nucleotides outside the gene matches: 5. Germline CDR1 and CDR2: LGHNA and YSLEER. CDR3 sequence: CASSRGQGAFEQFF. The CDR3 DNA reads TGCGCCAGCAGCCGCGGACAGGGGGCTTTTGAGCAGTTCTTC.

The CDR3: CASSRRGNGYTF. As DNA, the CDR3 is TGCGCCAGCAGCCGCAGAGGAAATGGCTACACCTTC. The chain combines TRBV4-3 with TRBJ1-2; no clear D. Germline loops: CDR1 LGHNA, CDR2 YSLEER. Trimming shortened V by 4 bases and J by 6 bases, and 9 bases separated the two germline ends. The CDR3 runs to 12 residues.

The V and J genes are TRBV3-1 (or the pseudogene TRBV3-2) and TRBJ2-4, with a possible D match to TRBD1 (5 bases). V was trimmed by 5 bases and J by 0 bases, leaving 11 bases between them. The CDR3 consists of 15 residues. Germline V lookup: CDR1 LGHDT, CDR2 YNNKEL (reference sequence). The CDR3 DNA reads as TGTGCCAGCAGCTCATTCACAGGAGCCAAAAACATTCAGTACTTC. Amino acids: CASSSFTGAKNIQYF.

Here the CDR3 DNA reads TGTGCCAGCAGCCCCCGGGGCGGGATAGGGTACGAGCAGTACTTC. It codes for CASSPRGGIGYEQYF. The chain is built from TRBV7-8 and TRBJ2-7, with TRBD2 as a possible D gene (6 bases). Germline lookup yields CDR1 SGHVS and CDR2 FQNEAQ. The CDR3 is 15 residues long. Trimming left V 5 bases short and J 4 bases short, with 18 bases between.

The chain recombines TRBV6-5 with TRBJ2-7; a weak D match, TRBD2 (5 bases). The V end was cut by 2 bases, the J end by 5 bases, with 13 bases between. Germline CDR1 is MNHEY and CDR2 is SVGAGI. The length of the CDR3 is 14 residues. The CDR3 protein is CASSYREFAHEQYF. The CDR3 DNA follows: TGTGCCAGCAGTTACAGGGAGTTTGCGCACGAGCAGTACTTC.